Sequencing of this T cell receptor beta chain was carried out in a study of vaccination and CD4 T cells after COVID-19. Study-wide context: Post-vaccine sample collection happened at a median of approximately 77 days after dose two, ranging 14 to 241.

This clonotype occurred a few times. Its antigen is still unknown. Trimming removed 2 bases at V and 0 bases at J, with 14 bases between. This CDR3 has 16 residues. Germline assignment: CDR1 MNHEY and CDR2 SMNVEV (reference sequence). The treatment was: roughly nine-day PBMC culture with coronavirus spike peptide pools or control peptides (ViraFEST assay). The Oncomine TCR Beta short-read assay sequenced DNA from cultured CD4+ T cells. MiXCR was run by TCRdb on the PCR reads, yielding one entry per CDR3 protein. The table shows under 15,000 distinct CDR3 sequences, with 62% occurring only once. The sequence was collected from a human donor who had recovered from COVID-19. Sample: CD4+ T cells from blood, cultured in vitro. This sequence joins TRBV27 and TRBJ2-7; D is possibly TRBD1 or TRBD2 (5 bases each). CDR3 in amino acids: CASSLKGDPSSYEQYF. The CDR3 bases are TGTGCCAGCAGTTTAAAAGGGGACCCGAGCTCCTACGAGCAGTACTTC.